The 12 T cell receptor beta chains presented below share a single source sample, sequenced in a study of Ad26.COV2.S vaccination and SARS-CoV-2 variants. Sequencing was performed with immunoSEQ multiplex PCR; in TCRdb, only in-frame clones are kept and a portion is missing. The data hold 350,000 to 400,000 clones, with 88% observed a single time. Regarding treatment: about 20 received Ad26.COV2.S at low or high dose, single or two shots; 5 received placebo; per-sample allocation not given. After the first vaccine or placebo injection, samples were drawn on day 63. The sequenced sample was peripheral blood, obtained in a trial of Ad26.COV2.S vaccine versus placebo. These receptors were collected from a person aged 18 to 65 who received the Ad26.COV2.S COVID-19 vaccine or a placebo.

The chain joins TRBV4-1 to TRBJ2-5; 12 positions agree with TRBD2. CDR3 size: 17 residues. In germline, CDR1 is MGHRA, CDR2 YSYEKL. V lost 2 bases to trimming and J lost 2 bases; unmatched junction nucleotides: 6. The CDR3 region is CASSQLTSGGWQETQYF. CDR3 in DNA: TGCGCCAGCAGCCAATTGACTAGCGGGGGCTGGCAAGAGACCCAGTACTTC.

The V call is TRBV27, the J call TRBJ1-1; 8 positions match TRBD1. Germline V gene data show CDR1 as MNHEY and CDR2 as SMNVEV (reference sequence). Unmatched junction bases numbered 2, after V lost 5 bases and J lost 3 bases. The CDR3 runs to 13 residues. The CDR3 loop reads CASSQQGDTEAFF. CDR3 in DNA: TGTGCCAGCAGTCAACAGGGGGACACTGAAGCTTTCTTT.

The chain has TRBV30 and TRBJ2-3; a weak D match, TRBD2 (7 bases). Trimming took off 1 base at V and 4 bases at J, with 12 bases between the two ends. The CDR3 has 14 residues. Germline CDR1 reads GTSNPN; CDR2 reads SVGIG (reference sequence). The DNA for the CDR3 is TGTGCCTGGAGTGAAGGGGGGGGCGCAGATACGCAGTATTTT. This sequence encodes CAWSEGGGADTQYF.

This chain links TRBV15 with TRBJ2-7; unclear D gene. The germline V gene has CDR1 LNHNV and CDR2 YYDKDF (reference sequence). The ends were cut back, 0 bases at V and 6 bases at J, with 15 bases in the middle. The CDR3 has 15 amino acids. CDR3 sequence: CATSRDLGQVGEQYF. DNA for the CDR3: TGTGCCACCAGCAGAGATCTAGGTCAGGTGGGCGAGCAGTACTTC.

On this clone itself: Within the sample, other DNA sequences also encode this same CDR3. The genes are TRBV6-5 and TRBJ1-1; no reliable D call. The germline gives CDR1 MNHEY, CDR2 SVGAGI. With 9 bases removed from V and 0 bases from J, the gap between germline ends came to 5 bases. The CDR3 spans 11 residues. The CDR3 DNA reads TGTGCCAGTGAGATGAACACTGAAGCTTTCTTT. As protein: CASEMNTEAFF.

The chain carries TRBV29-1 and TRBJ1-4, with D uncertain. The V end was cut by 2 bases, the J end by 2 bases, with 9 bases between. Germline CDR1 SQVTM, CDR2 ANQGSEA. This CDR3 is built from 14 residues. The CDR3 bases are TGCAGCGTTGAACTGGAATCTACTAATGAAAAACTGTTTTTT. This translates into CSVELESTNEKLFF.

This clone was found many times. The chain is built from TRBV27 and TRBJ1-5; TRBD1 might be the D (6 bases). The CDR3 runs to 14 residues. V lost 6 bases to trimming and J lost 7 bases, with 16 bases between them. Germline CDR1 MNHEY, CDR2 SMNVEV (reference sequence). The DNA of the CDR3 is TGTGCCAGCAGACAAGAGGGGGGAGGGCAGCCCCAGCATTTT. Translating it yields CASRQEGGGQPQHF.

In this sample, this clone turned up once. The V gene is TRBV30, the J gene TRBJ1-2; tentative D call: TRBD1 (5 bases). In germline, CDR1 is GTSNPN, CDR2 SVGIG (reference sequence). The CDR3 totals 17 residues. Trimming stripped 0 bases from V and 8 bases from J, with 25 bases between. CDR3 DNA: TGTGCCTGGAGTGTACGAAGGGTCCAGATGGGACTTGGGGGCTACACCTTC. Translated: CAWSVRRVQMGLGGYTF.

The J gene is TRBJ2-1, the V gene TRBV6-6; D could derive from TRBD1 or TRBD2 (6 bases each). Germline assignment: CDR1 MNHNY and CDR2 SVGAGI (reference sequence). The length of the CDR3 is 13 residues. V was pared by 4 bases and J by 14 bases, with 18 bases between. As DNA, the CDR3 is TGTGCCAGCAGTTCCTTCGGGGGCACATATAAGTTCTTC. Amino acids: CASSSFGGTYKFF.

The chain has TRBV7-8 and TRBJ2-1; TRBD2 matches at 9 bases. The CDR3 runs 13 residues. V dropped 11 bases and J dropped 7; count of bases not matched to a gene: 9. In germline, CDR1 is SGHVS, CDR2 FQNEAQ. The CDR3 loop reads CAVASGGRNEQFF. In DNA form, the CDR3 reads TGTGCCGTGGCCAGCGGGGGGAGGAATGAGCAGTTCTTC.

The J gene is TRBJ2-2, the V gene TRBV19, with 7 bases lining up with TRBD1. V lost 3 bases, J lost 5 bases, and 6 bases stayed unmatched. Germline V gene sequence: CDR1 LNHDA, CDR2 SQIVND (reference sequence). The CDR3 is 15 amino acids. CDR3 residues: CASSIQGVWTGELFF. The CDR3 DNA reads TGTGCCAGTAGTATTCAGGGGGTCTGGACCGGGGAGCTGTTTTTT.

This chain links TRBV5-1 with TRBJ1-1; D unclear. The CDR3 length is 15 residues. V was cut by 4 bases and J by 1 base, with 14 bases left in between. The germline CDR1 and CDR2 sequences are SGHRS and YFSETQ. The CDR3 protein is CASSTAWAGNTEAFF. The CDR3 DNA follows: TGCGCCAGCAGCACCGCATGGGCGGGGAACACTGAAGCTTTCTTT.